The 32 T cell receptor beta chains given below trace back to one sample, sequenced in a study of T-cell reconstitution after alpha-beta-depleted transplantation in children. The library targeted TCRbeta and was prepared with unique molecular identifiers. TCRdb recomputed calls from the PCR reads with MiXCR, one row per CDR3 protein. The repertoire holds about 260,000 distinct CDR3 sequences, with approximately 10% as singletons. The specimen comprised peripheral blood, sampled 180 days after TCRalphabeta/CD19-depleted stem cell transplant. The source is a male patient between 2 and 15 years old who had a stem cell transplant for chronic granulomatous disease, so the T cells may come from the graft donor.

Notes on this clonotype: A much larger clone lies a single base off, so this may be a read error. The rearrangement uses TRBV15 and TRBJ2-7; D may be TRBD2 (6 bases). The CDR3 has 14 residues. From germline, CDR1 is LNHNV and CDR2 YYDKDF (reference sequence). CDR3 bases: TGTGCCGCCAGCAGAGATAGCGGCAGTTGGGAGCAGTACTTC. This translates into CAASRDSGSWEQYF.

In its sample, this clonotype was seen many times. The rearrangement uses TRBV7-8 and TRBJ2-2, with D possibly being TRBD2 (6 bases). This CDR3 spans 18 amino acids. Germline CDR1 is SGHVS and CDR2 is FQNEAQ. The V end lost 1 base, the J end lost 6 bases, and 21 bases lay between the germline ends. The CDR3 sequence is CASSLGMGGIGSSGELFF. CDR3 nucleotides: TGTGCCAGCAGCTTAGGGATGGGGGGAATCGGTTCTTCCGGGGAGCTGTTTTTT.

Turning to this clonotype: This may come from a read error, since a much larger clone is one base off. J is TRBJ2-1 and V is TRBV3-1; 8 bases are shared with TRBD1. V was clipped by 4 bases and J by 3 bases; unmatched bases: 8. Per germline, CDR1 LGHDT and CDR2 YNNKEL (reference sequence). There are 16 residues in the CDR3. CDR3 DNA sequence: TGTGCCAGCAGCCTTTTCCGGGACAGGTGCTACAATGAGCAGTTCTTC. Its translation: CASSLFRDRCYNEQFF.

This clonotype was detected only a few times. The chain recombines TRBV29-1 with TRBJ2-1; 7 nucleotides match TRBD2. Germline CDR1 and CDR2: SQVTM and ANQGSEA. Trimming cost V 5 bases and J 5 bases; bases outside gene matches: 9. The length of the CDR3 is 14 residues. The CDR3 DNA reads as TGCAGCGTTAAGTGGGAGGGCCGGGACAATGAGCAGTTCTTC. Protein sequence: CSVKWEGRDNEQFF.

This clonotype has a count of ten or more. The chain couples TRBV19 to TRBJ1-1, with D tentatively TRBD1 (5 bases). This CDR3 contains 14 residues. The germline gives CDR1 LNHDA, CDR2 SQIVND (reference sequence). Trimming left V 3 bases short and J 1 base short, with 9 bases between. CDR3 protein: CASSIPGANTEAFF. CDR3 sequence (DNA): TGTGCCAGTAGTATCCCCGGGGCGAACACTGAAGCTTTCTTT.

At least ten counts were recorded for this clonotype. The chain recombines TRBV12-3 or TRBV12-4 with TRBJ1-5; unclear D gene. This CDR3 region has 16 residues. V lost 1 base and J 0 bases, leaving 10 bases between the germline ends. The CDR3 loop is CASSLGGVYSNQPQHF. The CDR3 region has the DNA TGTGCCAGCAGTTTAGGGGGAGTCTATAGCAATCAGCCCCAGCATTTT.

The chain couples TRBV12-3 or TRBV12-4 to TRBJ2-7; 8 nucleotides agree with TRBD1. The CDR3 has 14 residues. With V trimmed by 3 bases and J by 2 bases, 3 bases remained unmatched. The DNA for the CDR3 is TGTGCCAGCAGTTTGACAGGGGATCCCTACGAGCAGTACTTC. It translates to CASSLTGDPYEQYF.

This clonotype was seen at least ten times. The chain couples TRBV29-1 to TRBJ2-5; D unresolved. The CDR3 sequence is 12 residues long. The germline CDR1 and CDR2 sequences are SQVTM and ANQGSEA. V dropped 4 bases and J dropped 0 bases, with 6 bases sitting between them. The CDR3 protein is CSVGGYQETQYF. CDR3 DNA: TGCAGCGTTGGTGGATACCAAGAGACCCAGTACTTC.

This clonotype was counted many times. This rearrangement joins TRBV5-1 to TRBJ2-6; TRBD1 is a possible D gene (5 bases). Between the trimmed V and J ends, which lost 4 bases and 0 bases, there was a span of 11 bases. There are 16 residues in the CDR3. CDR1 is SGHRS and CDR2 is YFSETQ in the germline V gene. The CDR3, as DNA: TGCGCCAGCAGCCCCTCAGGGAACTCTGGGGCCAACGTCCTGACTTTC. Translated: CASSPSGNSGANVLTF.

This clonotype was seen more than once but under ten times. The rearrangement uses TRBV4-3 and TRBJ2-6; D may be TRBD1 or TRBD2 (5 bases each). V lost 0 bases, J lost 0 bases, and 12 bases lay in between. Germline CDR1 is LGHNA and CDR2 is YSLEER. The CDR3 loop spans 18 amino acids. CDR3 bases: TGCGCCAGCAGCCAAGAGGGACCGACATACTCTGGGGCCAACGTCCTGACTTTC. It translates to CASSQEGPTYSGANVLTF.

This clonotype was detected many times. In DNA form, the CDR3 reads TGCGCCAGCAGCTTGGTTGGGGGAGGGCCGCAAGAGCAGTACTTC. It is translated as CASSLVGGGPQEQYF. The chain uses TRBV5-1 and TRBJ2-7, with 7 bases identical to TRBD2. The germline V gene encodes CDR1 SGHRS and CDR2 YFSETQ. Losses at the gene ends were 0 bases for V and 7 bases for J; bases not matched to a gene: 10. CDR3 size: 15 residues. Supplemented by reference TRBV5-1 and TRBJ2-7, the full variable domain reads KAGVTQTPRYLIKTRGQQVTLSCSPISGHRSVSWYQQTPGQGLQFLFEYFSETQRNKGNFPGRFSGRQFSNSRSEMNVSTLELGDSALYLCASSLVGGGPQEQYFGPGTRLTVT.

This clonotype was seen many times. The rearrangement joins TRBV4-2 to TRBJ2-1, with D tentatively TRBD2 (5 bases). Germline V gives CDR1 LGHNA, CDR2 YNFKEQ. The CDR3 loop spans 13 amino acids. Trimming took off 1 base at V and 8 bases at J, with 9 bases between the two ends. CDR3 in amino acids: CASSQGAGDEQFF. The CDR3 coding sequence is TGTGCCAGCAGCCAAGGGGCCGGGGATGAGCAGTTCTTC.

Here the CDR3 DNA reads TGTGCCAGCAGCCTAGACAGGCGCACCTACGAGCAGTACTTC. Translated: CASSLDRRTYEQYF. V and J are TRBV7-2 and TRBJ2-7; a possible D gene is TRBD1 (6 bases). The CDR3 is 14 amino acids. Trimming took 5 bases from V and 2 from J, leaving 13 bases between them. In germline, CDR1 is SGHTA, CDR2 FQGNSA. Drawing the rest from reference TRBV7-2 and TRBJ2-7, the complete variable domain is GAGVSQSPSNKVTEKGKDVELRCDPISGHTALYWYRQSLGQGLEFLIYFQGNSAPDKSGLPSDRFSAERTGGSVSTLTIQRTQQEDSAVYLCASSLDRRTYEQYFGPGTRLTVT.

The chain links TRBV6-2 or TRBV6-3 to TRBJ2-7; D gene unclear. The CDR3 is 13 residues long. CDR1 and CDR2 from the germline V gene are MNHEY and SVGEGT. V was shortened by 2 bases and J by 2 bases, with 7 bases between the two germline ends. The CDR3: CASSYTGTYEQYF. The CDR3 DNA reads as TGTGCCAGCAGTTACACCGGAACCTACGAGCAGTACTTC.

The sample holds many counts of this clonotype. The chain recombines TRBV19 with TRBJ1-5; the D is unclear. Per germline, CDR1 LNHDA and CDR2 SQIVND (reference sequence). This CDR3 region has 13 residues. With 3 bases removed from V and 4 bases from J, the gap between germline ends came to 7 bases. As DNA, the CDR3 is TGTGCCAGTAGTATCAGGCCAAATCAGCCCCAGCATTTT. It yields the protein CASSIRPNQPQHF.

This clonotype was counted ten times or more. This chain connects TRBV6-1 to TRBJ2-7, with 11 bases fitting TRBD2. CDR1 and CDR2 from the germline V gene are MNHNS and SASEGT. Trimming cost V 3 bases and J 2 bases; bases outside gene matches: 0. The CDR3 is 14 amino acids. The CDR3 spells CASSDSGGAYEQYF. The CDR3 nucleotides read TGTGCCAGCAGTGATAGCGGGGGGGCCTACGAGCAGTACTTC.

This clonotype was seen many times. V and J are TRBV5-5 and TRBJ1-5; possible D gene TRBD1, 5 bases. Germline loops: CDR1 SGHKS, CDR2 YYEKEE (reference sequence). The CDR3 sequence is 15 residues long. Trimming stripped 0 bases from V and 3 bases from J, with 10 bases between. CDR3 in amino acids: CASSLGQGDNQPQHF. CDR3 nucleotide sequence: TGTGCCAGCAGCTTGGGTCAGGGAGACAATCAGCCCCAGCATTTT. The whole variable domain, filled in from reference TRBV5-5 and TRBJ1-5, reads DAGVTQSPTHLIKTRGQQVTLRCSPISGHKSVSWYQQVLGQGPQFIFQYYEKEERGRGNFPDRFSARQFPNYSSELNVNALLLGDSALYLCASSLGQGDNQPQHFGDGTRLSIL.

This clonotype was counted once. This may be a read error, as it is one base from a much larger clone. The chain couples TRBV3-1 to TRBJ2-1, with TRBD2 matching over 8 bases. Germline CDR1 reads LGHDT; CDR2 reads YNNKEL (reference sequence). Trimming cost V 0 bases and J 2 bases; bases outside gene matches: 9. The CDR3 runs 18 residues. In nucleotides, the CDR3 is TGTGCCAGCAGCCAAGACTGGAGCGGGAGTATCCCCTACAATGAGCAGTTCTTC. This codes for CASSQDWSGSIPYNEQFF.

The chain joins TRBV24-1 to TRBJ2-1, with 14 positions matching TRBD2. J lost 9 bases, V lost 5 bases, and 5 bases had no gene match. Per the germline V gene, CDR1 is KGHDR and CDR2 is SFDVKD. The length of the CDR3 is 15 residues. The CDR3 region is CATSGGTSGSGEQFF. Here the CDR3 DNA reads TGTGCCACCAGTGGGGGGACTAGCGGGAGTGGTGAGCAGTTCTTC.

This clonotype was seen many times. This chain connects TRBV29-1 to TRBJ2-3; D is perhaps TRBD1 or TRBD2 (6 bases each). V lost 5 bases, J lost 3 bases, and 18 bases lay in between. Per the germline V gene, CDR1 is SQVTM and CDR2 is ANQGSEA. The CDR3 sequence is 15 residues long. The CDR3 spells CSVIWGAGSTDTQYF. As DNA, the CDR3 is TGCAGCGTTATATGGGGGGCCGGGAGTACAGATACGCAGTATTTT.

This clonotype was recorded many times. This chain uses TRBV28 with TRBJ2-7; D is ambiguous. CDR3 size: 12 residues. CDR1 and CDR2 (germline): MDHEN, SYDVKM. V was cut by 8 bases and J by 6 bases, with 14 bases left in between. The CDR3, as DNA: TGTGCCAGCGAATTGGCAGGTCGCGAGCAGTACTTC. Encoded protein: CASELAGREQYF.

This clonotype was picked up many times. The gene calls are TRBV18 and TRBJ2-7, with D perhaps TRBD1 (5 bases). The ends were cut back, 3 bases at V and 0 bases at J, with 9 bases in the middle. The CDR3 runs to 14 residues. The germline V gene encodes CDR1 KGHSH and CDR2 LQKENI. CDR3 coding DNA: TGTGCCAGCTCACCCGACAGTTTCTCCTACGAGCAGTACTTC. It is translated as CASSPDSFSYEQYF. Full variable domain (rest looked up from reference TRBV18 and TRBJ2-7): NAGVMQNPRHLVRRRGQEARLRCSPMKGHSHVYWYRQLPEEGLKFMVYLQKENIIDESGMPKERFSAEFPKEGPSILRIQQVVRGDSAAYFCASSPDSFSYEQYFGPGTRLTVT.

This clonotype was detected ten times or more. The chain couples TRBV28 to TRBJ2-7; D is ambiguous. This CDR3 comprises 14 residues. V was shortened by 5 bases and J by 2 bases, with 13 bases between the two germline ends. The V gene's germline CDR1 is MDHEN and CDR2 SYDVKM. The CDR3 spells CASSLTWETYEQYF. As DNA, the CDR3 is TGTGCCAGCAGTCTCACGTGGGAAACCTACGAGCAGTACTTC.

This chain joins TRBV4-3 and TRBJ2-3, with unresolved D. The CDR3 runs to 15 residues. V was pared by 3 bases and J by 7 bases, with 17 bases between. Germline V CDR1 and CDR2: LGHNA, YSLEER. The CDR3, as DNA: TGCGCCAGCAGCCATAGGAGTCCCCTCGCGAATACGCAGTATTTT. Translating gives CASSHRSPLANTQYF.

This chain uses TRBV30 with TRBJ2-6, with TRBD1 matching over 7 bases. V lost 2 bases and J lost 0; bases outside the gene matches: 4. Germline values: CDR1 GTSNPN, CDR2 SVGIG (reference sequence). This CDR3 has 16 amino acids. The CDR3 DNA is TGTGCCTGGAGTCCGGGACAGAGCTCTGGGGCCAACGTCCTGACTTTC. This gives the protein CAWSPGQSSGANVLTF.

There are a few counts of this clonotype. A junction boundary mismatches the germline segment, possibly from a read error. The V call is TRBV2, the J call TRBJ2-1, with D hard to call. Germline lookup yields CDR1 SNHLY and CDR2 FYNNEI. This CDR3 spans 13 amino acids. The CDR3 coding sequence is TGTGCCAGCAGAGAAGAGGTAGACAATGAGCAGTTCTTC. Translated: CASREEVDNEQFF.

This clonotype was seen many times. For the CDR3, the DNA is TGCAGCGTTGTTGTGGGCTCCTACAATGAGCAGTTCTTC. This gives the protein CSVVVGSYNEQFF. The chain is built from TRBV29-1 and TRBJ2-1; no clear D gene. V lost 4 bases and J 0 bases, leaving 7 bases between the germline ends. CDR3 length equals 13 residues. Looked up from germline, CDR1 is SQVTM and CDR2 is ANQGSEA.

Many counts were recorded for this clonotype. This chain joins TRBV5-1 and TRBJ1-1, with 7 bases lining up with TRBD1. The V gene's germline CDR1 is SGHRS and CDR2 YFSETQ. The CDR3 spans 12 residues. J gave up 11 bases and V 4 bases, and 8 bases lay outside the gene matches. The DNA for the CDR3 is TGCGCCAGCAGCGAACAGGGGCTGGGTGCTTTCTTT. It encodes CASSEQGLGAFF.

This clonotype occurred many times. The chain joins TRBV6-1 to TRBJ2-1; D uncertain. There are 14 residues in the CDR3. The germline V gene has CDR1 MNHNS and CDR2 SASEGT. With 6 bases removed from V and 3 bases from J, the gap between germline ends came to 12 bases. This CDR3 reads CASSPLVGYNEQFF. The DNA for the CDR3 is TGTGCCAGCAGCCCTCTCGTGGGCTACAATGAGCAGTTCTTC.

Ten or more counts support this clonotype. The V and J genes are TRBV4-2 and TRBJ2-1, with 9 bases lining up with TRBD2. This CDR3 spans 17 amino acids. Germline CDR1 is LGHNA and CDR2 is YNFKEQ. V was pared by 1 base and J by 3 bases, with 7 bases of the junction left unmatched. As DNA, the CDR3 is TGTGCCAGCAGCCAAGCCCCCGTGACTAGCGGCTACAATGAGCAGTTCTTC. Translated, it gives CASSQAPVTSGYNEQFF.

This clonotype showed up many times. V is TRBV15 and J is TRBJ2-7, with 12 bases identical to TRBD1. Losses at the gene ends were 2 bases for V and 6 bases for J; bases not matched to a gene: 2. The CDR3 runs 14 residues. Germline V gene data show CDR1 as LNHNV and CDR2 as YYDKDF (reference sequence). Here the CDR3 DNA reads TGTGCCACCAGCAGACCGGGACAGGGGGCCGAGCAGTACTTC. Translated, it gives CATSRPGQGAEQYF.

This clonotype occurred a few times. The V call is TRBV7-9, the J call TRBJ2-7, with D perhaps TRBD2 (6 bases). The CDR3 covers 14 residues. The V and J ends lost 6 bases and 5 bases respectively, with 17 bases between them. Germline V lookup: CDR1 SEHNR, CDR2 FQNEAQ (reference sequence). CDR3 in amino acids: CASSSGDLSDEQYF. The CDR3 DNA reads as TGTGCCAGCAGTTCGGGGGATTTATCCGACGAGCAGTACTTC.